This is a list of T cell receptor beta chains from one sample in a study of T cell responses to AZD1222 COVID-19 vaccine. TCRdb's copy holds only in-frame clones and misses some; the assay was immunoSEQ multiplex PCR. The sample has 84,000 or so clones; approximately 92% are singletons. The sequencing used peripheral blood, collected on day 0 of AZD1222 vaccination. All receptors derive from an adult in good health. The CDR3 runs from the conserved cysteine through the conserved F or W. A D gene is named only where the DNA matches it firmly. Clone size is given for some rows only: seen once, a few or many times, or a class if the clone is expanded.

D	V	J	size	DNA	CDR3
.	TRBV6-2/TRBV6-3	TRBJ1-1	.	TGTGCCAGCAGTTACCCGAACTATCGAGGGACTGAAGCTTTCTTT	CASSYPNYRGTEAFF
TRBD1	TRBV30	TRBJ2-5	.	TGTGCCTGGAGTGTTGGGACAGGCGGTGGGGAGACCCAGTACTTC	CAWSVGTGGGETQYF
.	TRBV28	TRBJ2-2	.	TGTGCCAGCAGTCCCGCCGGGACATCGAACACCGGGGAGCTGTTTTTT	CASSPAGTSNTGELFF
.	TRBV6-4	TRBJ1-6	few	TGTGCCAGCAGCCCTACAGGGAGGGACTCACCCCTCCACTTT	CASSPTGRDSPLHF
TRBD2	TRBV7-9	TRBJ2-3	.	TGTGCCAGCAGCCTGGGACTAGCGATCAGCACAGATACGCAGTATTTT	CASSLGLAISTDTQYF
.	TRBV11-2	TRBJ1-5	once	TGTGCCAGCAGCCCCCAAGATCAGCCCCAGCATTTT	CASSPQDQPQHF
TRBD2	TRBV11-3	TRBJ2-2	.	TGTGCCAGCAGCCGCCTAGCGGGAGAGCACACCGGGGAGCTGTTTTTT	CASSRLAGEHTGELFF
.	TRBV27	TRBJ1-4	.	TGTGCCAGCAGGGGGGGGCTTTTGACTAATGAAAAACTGTTTTTT	CASRGGLLTNEKLFF
.	TRBV28	TRBJ1-2	.	TGTGCCAGCAGTTTGGGGACGGCGGGTGACTATGGCTACACCTTC	CASSLGTAGDYGYTF
TRBD2	TRBV6-2/TRBV6-3	TRBJ2-2	.	TGTGCCAGCAGTCCCCGGACCCTCGGGGGGTTAAAAGCCGGGGAGCTGTTTTTT	CASSPRTLGGLKAGELFF